Each of the 13 T cell receptor beta chains below was sequenced from the same sample in a study of T-cell reconstitution after alpha-beta-depleted transplantation in children. The TCRbeta library was prepared with unique molecular identifiers. TCRdb ran MiXCR on the PCR reads and lists one entry per CDR3 protein. Of a few hundred thousand distinct CDR3 sequences in the sample, approximately 9.9% were seen once. Sequences were derived from PBMCs from the stem cell graft donor, sampled from the stem cell graft. The source of these receptors is a human donor who donated a stem cell graft to a child with SCID.

The CDR3 is CASSLARALNTEAFF. The CDR3 coding sequence is TGTGCCAGCAGCTTAGCGAGGGCGTTGAACACTGAAGCTTTCTTT. The chain employs TRBV7-2 and TRBJ1-1; D unclear. Germline CDR1 is SGHTA and CDR2 is FQGNSA. There are 15 residues in the CDR3. Trimming took off 0 bases at V and 0 bases at J, with 8 bases between the two ends.

This clonotype was counted ten times or more. CDR3 nucleotide sequence: TGTGCCAGCAGTGAAGTGCCGCTCGGACCTTCCACCTACGAGCAGTACTTC. It translates to CASSEVPLGPSTYEQYF. V usage is TRBV2 and J usage is TRBJ2-7; D remains ambiguous. V was pared by 1 base and J by 2 bases, with 18 bases between. Per germline, CDR1 SNHLY and CDR2 FYNNEI. The CDR3 loop spans 17 amino acids.

This clonotype came up many times. This chain connects TRBV20-1 to TRBJ2-2; the D is unclear. V shed 3 bases and J shed 0 bases, with 17 bases lying between them. This CDR3 spans 17 amino acids. Germline V gene data show CDR1 as DFQATT and CDR2 as SNEGSKA (reference sequence). CDR3 sequence reads: CSASAAIGSPNTGELFF. DNA of the CDR3: TGCAGTGCTAGCGCGGCCATTGGGTCCCCGAACACCGGGGAGCTGTTTTTT.

This clonotype was detected ten times or more. This chain connects TRBV7-3 to TRBJ1-1; D call uncertain. Trimming pared 5 bases from V and 0 bases from J, leaving 13 bases between. This CDR3 is 15 amino acids long. Germline CDR1 SGHTA, CDR2 FQGTGA. CDR3 residues: CASSASTSMNTEAFF. Written as DNA, the CDR3 is TGTGCCAGCAGCGCAAGCACATCCATGAACACTGAAGCTTTCTTT.

This clonotype has at least ten counts. The rearrangement uses TRBV5-1 and TRBJ2-5; 7 nucleotides agree with TRBD2. Trimming at V came to 4 bases and at J to 3 bases, leaving 9 bases not matched to a gene. Germline CDR1 reads SGHRS; CDR2 reads YFSETQ. The CDR3 length is 15 residues. The CDR3 sequence: CASSVLGTIEETQYF. In DNA form, the CDR3 reads TGCGCCAGCAGCGTGCTGGGGACTATTGAAGAGACCCAGTACTTC.

The chain carries TRBV5-1 and TRBJ2-2; TRBD1 is a possible D gene (6 bases). CDR3 size: 15 residues. Trimming left V 4 bases short and J 4 bases short, with 14 bases between. Looked up from germline, CDR1 is SGHRS and CDR2 is YFSETQ. Here the CDR3 reads CASSAGQWGTGELFF. The CDR3 coding sequence is TGCGCCAGCAGCGCCGGACAGTGGGGCACCGGGGAGCTGTTTTTT.

This clonotype was recorded many times. The chain is built from TRBV29-1 and TRBJ2-7; tentative D call: TRBD2 (5 bases). V was cut by 0 bases and J by 0 bases, with 9 bases left in between. The CDR3 runs 14 residues. The germline gives CDR1 SQVTM, CDR2 ANQGSEA. The DNA for the CDR3 is TGCAGCGTTGAAGAGCCGGGGATCTCCTACGAGCAGTACTTC. Residues: CSVEEPGISYEQYF.

At least ten counts were recorded for this clonotype. The chain employs TRBV19 and TRBJ1-5; tentatively, D is TRBD1 (5 bases). Germline V gene sequence: CDR1 LNHDA, CDR2 SQIVND (reference sequence). Trimming removed 4 bases from V and 7 bases from J, with 11 bases in between. The CDR3 sequence is 13 residues long. CDR3 region: CASSTGRVQPQHF. CDR3 nucleotide sequence: TGTGCCAGTAGTACTGGCAGGGTACAGCCCCAGCATTTT.

This clonotype was found a few times. The V and J genes are TRBV6-2 or TRBV6-3 and TRBJ2-6; D may correspond to TRBD1 or TRBD2 (5 bases each). V lost 0 bases to trimming and J lost 0 bases, with 12 bases between them. CDR1 is MNHEY and CDR2 is SVGEGT in the germline V gene. The CDR3 spans 18 residues. For the CDR3, the DNA is TGTGCCAGCAGTTACTCTGGGGGAACACTCTCTGGGGCCAACGTCCTGACTTTC. It translates to CASSYSGGTLSGANVLTF.

This clonotype was found many times. V is TRBV9 and J is TRBJ1-1; 9 nucleotides match TRBD1. J gave up 3 bases and V 3 bases, and 9 bases lay outside the gene matches. CDR1 is SGDLS, CDR2 YYNGEE, per germline. The CDR3 is made up of 16 amino acids. The CDR3 sequence is CASSALLQGADTEAFF. The CDR3 DNA is TGTGCCAGCAGCGCCCTGCTACAGGGGGCCGACACTGAAGCTTTCTTT.

The chain joins TRBV6-6 to TRBJ1-1; 7 bases are shared with TRBD1. CDR1 is MNHNY and CDR2 is SVGAGI in the germline V gene (reference sequence). CDR3 size: 11 residues. Trimming at V came to 10 bases and at J to 7 bases, leaving 6 bases not matched to a gene. Here the CDR3 reads CATGGPVEAFF. The CDR3 DNA reads TGTGCCACAGGGGGGCCCGTTGAAGCTTTCTTT.

This clonotype was picked up many times. The chain carries TRBV4-2 and TRBJ2-1, with TRBD2 as a possible D gene (6 bases). The CDR3 totals 16 residues. Germline CDR1 LGHNA, CDR2 YNFKEQ. Deletions cut 4 bases from V and 3 bases from J, with 16 bases between. The CDR3 region has the DNA TGTGCCAGCAGCCTCGAGCGGGCAAATTACTACAATGAGCAGTTCTTC. Translated: CASSLERANYYNEQFF.

This clonotype occurred many times. V usage is TRBV6-5 and J usage is TRBJ2-7, with D possibly matching TRBD2 (6 bases). The V gene lost 5 bases and the J gene lost 3 bases, with 14 bases spanning the gap. Per germline, CDR1 MNHEY and CDR2 SVGAGI. CDR3 length equals 14 residues. The CDR3 sequence is CASSRDSRDYEQYF. The CDR3 bases are TGTGCCAGCAGTCGGGACTCGAGGGACTACGAGCAGTACTTC.